These 14 T cell receptor beta chains were sequenced from one sample in a study of T cell repertoires in cytomegalovirus infection. MiXCR, run by TCRdb on the reads, gives a single entry per CDR3 protein. The sample carries 900,000 to 950,000 distinct CDR3 sequences, roughly 31% recorded once. Their antigens remain unidentified. This specimen was cultured CD8+ T cells from PBMCs, taken from culture after CMV antigen stimulation. The source of these receptors is a human donor in good health (CMV status not recorded). Some clones in this sample may be carry-over from other donors' samples.

This chain's CDR3 is CASSLSRKGYEQFF. The DNA for the CDR3 is TGTGCCAGCAGTTTATCGAGAAAGGGATATGAGCAGTTCTTC. The chain joins TRBV27 to TRBJ2-1; no reliable D call. There are 14 residues in the CDR3. The V gene lost 0 bases and the J gene lost 8 bases, with 11 bases spanning the gap. The V gene's germline CDR1 is MNHEY and CDR2 SMNVEV (reference sequence).

This sequence joins TRBV7-8 and TRBJ2-5; TRBD2 is a possible D gene (5 bases). This CDR3 is 13 amino acids long. The germline V gene has CDR1 SGHVS and CDR2 FQNEAQ. V lost 5 bases to trimming and J lost 3 bases, with 10 bases between them. The CDR3: CASSTPGKETQYF. The CDR3 DNA reads TGTGCCAGCAGCACCCCGGGAAAAGAGACCCAGTACTTC.

This clonotype was observed many times. The genes are TRBV7-8 and TRBJ2-7; the D is unclear. V gave up 3 bases and J gave up 0 bases, with 6 bases separating them. The CDR3 has 13 amino acids. Germline CDR1 reads SGHVS; CDR2 reads FQNEAQ. CDR3 region: CASSFKASYEQYF. The DNA for the CDR3 is TGTGCCAGCAGCTTCAAAGCCTCCTACGAGCAGTACTTC. Drawing the rest from reference TRBV7-8 and TRBJ2-7, the complete variable domain is GAGVSQSPRYKVAKRGQDVALRCDPISGHVSLFWYQQALGQGPEFLTYFQNEAQLDKSGLPSDRFFAERPEGSVSTLKIQRTQQEDSAVYLCASSFKASYEQYFGPGTRLTVT.

This chain connects TRBV28 to TRBJ1-2; 10 bases match TRBD1. This CDR3 spans 13 amino acids. In germline, CDR1 is MDHEN, CDR2 SYDVKM. With V trimmed by 8 bases and J by 3 bases, 3 bases remained unmatched. CDR3 DNA: TGTGCCAGCCTGGGACAGGGGCACTATGGCTACACCTTC. Its translation: CASLGQGHYGYTF.

A few counts support this clonotype. This sequence joins TRBV24-1 and TRBJ1-6; 7 bases fit TRBD1. Germline values: CDR1 KGHDR, CDR2 SFDVKD. CDR3 length equals 14 residues. V was clipped by 6 bases and J by 9 bases; unmatched bases: 7. Written as DNA, the CDR3 is TGTGCCACCAGTTTCGACAGGGTCGGTTCACCCCTCCACTTT. Translating it yields CATSFDRVGSPLHF.

The J gene is TRBJ2-5, the V gene TRBV27; 8 positions agree with TRBD2. The CDR3 extends over 16 amino acids. V lost 5 bases and J lost 6; bases outside the gene matches: 14. CDR1 is MNHEY, CDR2 SMNVEV, per germline (reference sequence). The DNA of the CDR3 is TGTGCCAGCAGTCCCAACGCGGGGGGCGGTGGAAAGACCCAGTACTTC. This encodes CASSPNAGGGGKTQYF.

CDR3 bases: TGTGCCAGCAGCCAAGGACAGTCTGGGGCCAACGTCCTGACTTTC. This sequence encodes CASSQGQSGANVLTF. The V gene is TRBV13, the J gene TRBJ2-6, with D tentatively TRBD1 (6 bases). Trimming removed 5 bases at V and 1 base at J, with 9 bases between. In germline, CDR1 is PRHDT, CDR2 FYEKMQ (reference sequence). This CDR3 region has 15 residues.

This chain joins TRBV4-3 and TRBJ1-4; no reliable D call. CDR3 size: 14 residues. Germline values: CDR1 LGHNA, CDR2 YSLEER. V dropped 0 bases and J dropped 12 bases, with 14 bases sitting between them. CDR3 sequence reads: CASSQDFSFSQLFF. The CDR3 DNA is TGCGCCAGCAGCCAAGATTTCTCGTTCAGCCAACTGTTTTTT.

The table lists this clonotype with a count of one. The germline gene is not matched at one end of the junction; a read error may be the cause. This chain uses TRBV5-6 with TRBJ1-5, with D hard to call. This CDR3 spans 15 amino acids. Per the germline V gene, CDR1 is SGHDT and CDR2 is YYEEEE. This CDR3 is CANSLERDSNQPQHF. For the CDR3, the DNA is TGTGCCAACAGCTTGGAGAGGGATAGCAATCAGCCCCAGCATTTT. Full variable domain (rest looked up from reference TRBV5-6 and TRBJ1-5): DAGVTQSPTHLIKTRGQQVTLRCSPKSGHDTVSWYQQALGQGPQFIFQYYEEEERQRGNFPDRFSGHQFPNYSSELNVNALLLGDSALYLCANSLERDSNQPQHFGDGTRLSIL.

As for this clonotype: One junction end disagrees with the germline gene, perhaps due to a read error. The chain uses TRBV11-2 and TRBJ1-1; unclear D gene. Germline V gene data show CDR1 as SGHAT and CDR2 as FQNNGV. The CDR3 has 16 amino acids. CDR3 sequence: CASSLWMWQQNTKAFF. The CDR3 DNA reads TGTGCCAGCAGCTTATGGATGTGGCAGCAGAACACTAAAGCTTTCTTT.

The chain carries TRBV7-3 and TRBJ2-5; no firm D call. Trimming shortened V by 3 bases and J by 2 bases, and 7 bases separated the two germline ends. There are 13 residues in the CDR3. Germline V gene data show CDR1 as SGHTA and CDR2 as FQGTGA. The CDR3 DNA reads as TGTGCCAGCAGCTTCAATTTTCAAGAGACCCAGTACTTC. Protein: CASSFNFQETQYF.

This clonotype was found a few times. The chain employs TRBV7-9 and TRBJ1-1; no clear D. CDR3 size: 15 residues. The germline V gene encodes CDR1 SEHNR and CDR2 FQNEAQ (reference sequence). V lost 5 bases, J lost 1 base, and 14 bases lay in between. CDR3 in amino acids: CASSNEIGTNTEAFF. In DNA, the CDR3 is TGTGCCAGCAGCAACGAGATAGGTACGAACACTGAAGCTTTCTTT.

This clonotype has a count of ten or more. This chain uses TRBV7-6 with TRBJ2-1, with unresolved D. Germline CDR1 reads SGHVS; CDR2 reads FNYEAQ. CDR3 length: 14 residues. Trimming took off 5 bases at V and 0 bases at J, with 8 bases between the two ends. The CDR3 here is CASSPAGSYNEQFF. The CDR3, as DNA: TGTGCCAGCAGCCCGGCCGGCTCCTACAATGAGCAGTTCTTC. The complete variable domain, with remaining parts taken from reference TRBV7-6 and TRBJ2-1, reads GAGVSQSPRYKVTKRGQDVALRCDPISGHVSLYWYRQALGQGPEFLTYFNYEAQQDKSGLPNDRFSAERPEGSISTLTIQRTEQRDSAMYRCASSPAGSYNEQFFGPGTRLTVL.

This sequence joins TRBV6-1 and TRBJ2-7; D might be TRBD1 (6 bases). Germline loops: CDR1 MNHNS, CDR2 SASEGT. The CDR3 totals 13 residues. V was trimmed by 5 bases and J by 7 bases, leaving 15 bases between them. DNA for the CDR3: TGTGCCAGCAGTCATATGACAGGTTCTGAGCAGTACTTC. This translates into CASSHMTGSEQYF.